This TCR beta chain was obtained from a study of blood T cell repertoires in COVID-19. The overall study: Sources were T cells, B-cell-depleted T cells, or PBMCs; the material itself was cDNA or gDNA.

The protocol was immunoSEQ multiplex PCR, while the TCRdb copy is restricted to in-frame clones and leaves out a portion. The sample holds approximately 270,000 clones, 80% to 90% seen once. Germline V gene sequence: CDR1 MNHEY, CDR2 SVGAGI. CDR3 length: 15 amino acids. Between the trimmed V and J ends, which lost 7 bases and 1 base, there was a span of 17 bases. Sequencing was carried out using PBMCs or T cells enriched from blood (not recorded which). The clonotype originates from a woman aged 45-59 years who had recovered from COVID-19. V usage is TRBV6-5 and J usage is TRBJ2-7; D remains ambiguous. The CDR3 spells CASKFGFDPSYEQYF. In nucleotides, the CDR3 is TGTGCCAGCAAATTCGGGTTCGACCCATCCTACGAGCAGTACTTC.